The sequence of this T cell receptor beta chain was determined in a study of shared clonotypes between healthy human individuals (TCRdb year 2020). Background for the entire study: The cohort comprised a couple of women and three men aged 18 to 49 years. Each donor's leukapheresis produced roughly between roughly 0.85 and 9.5 billion PBMCs. To estimate repertoire size and how much clonotypes are shared between individuals, the study performed deep sequencing of blood TCR repertoires from 4 to 6 healthy adults. To increase sequencing depth and limit assay-specific biases, TCR repertoire library preparation and sequencing were carried out by different laboratories using diverse techniques. For each donor, CD4 naive and CD4 memory were each given three plates, CD8 naive was given two plates, and CD8 memory was given one plate. Study-wide findings and limitations: Naive subsets generally had larger estimated clonotype richness than memory subsets. Sampling was limited to blood, and TCR repertoires in tissue likely differ from TCR repertoires in blood. Compared with non-shared clonotypes, the clonotypes found in all four sorted-subset donors had higher generation probabilities. The small number of donors limited the genetic and exposure-history diversity represented. Even with the large sequencing depth, rarefaction of the sorted-subset datasets indicated that sequencing was incomplete. When a handful of donors were compared, the shared fraction of clonotypes was around 5% for naive CD4, approximately 3.3% for naive CD8, about 2.4% for memory CD4, and about 0.36% for memory CD8. Pairwise subsampling indicated that sequencing depth was expected to affect the degree of clonotype sharing among donors.

As concerns this clone: The antigen it binds to is not known. Base qualities are missing; no much larger clone stands one base away.

The CDR3 runs 13 amino acids, cysteine and phenylalanine included. Only the CDR3 portion is preserved as DNA: 39 bases, with reading frame beginning at the first base. CDR1 and CDR2, looked up from the germline V gene, are LGHNA and YNFKEQ. Trimming removed 1 base from V and 5 bases from J, leaving 6 bases between the germline ends. Donors were healthy HIV-negative adults with no recently reported acute infections or vaccinations. Only Caucasian adults living in Nashville, Tennessee, USA were represented among the donors. CD4+ T cells were enriched through magnetic negative selection, after which naive cells were positively selected on CD45RA and the remaining negative fraction served as the memory subset. After blood collection by leukapheresis, PBMCs were isolated using Ficoll-Histopaque density gradient centrifugation and then cryopreserved in the vapor phase of liquid nitrogen. Purity and quantity of every magnetically sorted T cell population were checked by analytical flow cytometry. Genomic DNA was isolated from each sorted fraction and quantified by UV absorbance on a Nanodrop 2000c.

Using the deep immunoSEQ assay, TCR CDR3 regions were amplified from genomic DNA by multiplex PCR. Extracted genomic DNA from each cell subset was spread evenly across all wells of several immunoSEQ 96-well plates, with each plate serving as a replicate. Each replicate PCR for sorted subsets received about 200 ng genomic DNA, equal to tens of thousands of T cell genomes. The purified libraries were quantified using a Qubit 3.0 fluorometer, sized with a Bioanalyzer 2100, and then quantified again using the KAPA Library Quantification kit. Every immunoSEQ 96-well plate was sequenced on a separate single-read 150-cycle Illumina NextSeq 550 flow cell. On the study's bioinformatics: Because only junctional sequences without quality scores were contained in the immunoSEQ output, filtering matching that applied to full-length reads could not be performed. To assign V/J genes and CDR3, sequences were annotated using PyIR, a Python wrapper for IgBLAST v1.9, with IMGT germline references. Reads with weak V/J assignments (E-value above 1e-6), missing CDR3, stop codons, out-of-frame junctions, or ambiguous translated residues were removed. A V3J clonotype was defined by an identical inferred V gene, J gene, and CDR3 amino acid sequence. The percentage overlap between two repertoires was calculated by dividing the number of shared unique clonotypes by the size of the smaller repertoire. Repertoire richness was assessed with RTK rarefaction, the Chao1 estimator, and Recon v2.1 estimates of unobserved clonotypes. Generation probabilities for all TCRbeta clonotypes obtained by the gDNA method from a handful of donors were computed using OLGA. TCRdb carries this immuneACCESS record with in-frame sequences only. Its versions omit some clonotypes, under half of them owing to an unresolved V gene in the studies checked, with the rest unexplained. V, J and clone size are those of that table, while D and trimming were read from the DNA. This sample holds approximately 640,000 clones; roughly 70% were observed only once. The ten top clones hold 1.8% of the sample.

Sequenced sample: memory CD4+ T cells sorted from blood. The sample's cell subset or site label, decoded: CD45RA-negative fraction. The chain couples TRBV4-2 to TRBJ1-5; the D gene remains uncertain. The receptor's source is a woman in her twenties or thirties in good health. The bases read TGTGCCAGCAGCCAAGGGGAGCATCAGCCCCAGCATTTT. Translated, this gives CASSQGEHQPQHF.